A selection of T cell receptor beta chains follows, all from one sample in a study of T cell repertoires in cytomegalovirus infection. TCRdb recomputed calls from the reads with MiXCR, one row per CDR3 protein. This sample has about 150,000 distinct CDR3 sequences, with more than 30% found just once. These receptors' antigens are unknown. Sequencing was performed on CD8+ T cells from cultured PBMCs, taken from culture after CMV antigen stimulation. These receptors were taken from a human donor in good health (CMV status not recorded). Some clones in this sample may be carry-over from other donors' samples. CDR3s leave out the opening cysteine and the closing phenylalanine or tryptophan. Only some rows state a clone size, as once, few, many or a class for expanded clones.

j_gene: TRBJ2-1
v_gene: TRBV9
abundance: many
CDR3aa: ASSAGGSSYNEQF

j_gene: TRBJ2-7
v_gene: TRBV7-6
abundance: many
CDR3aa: ASSSGGSYEQY

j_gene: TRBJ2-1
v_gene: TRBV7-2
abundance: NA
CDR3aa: ASSLVAGVHNEQF

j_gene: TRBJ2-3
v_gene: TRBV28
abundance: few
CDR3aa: ASTLESGLQYNTDTQY

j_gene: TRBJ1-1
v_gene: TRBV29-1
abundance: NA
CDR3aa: STEDRATEAF

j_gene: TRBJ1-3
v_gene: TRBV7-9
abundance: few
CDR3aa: ASSFDTGSSGNTIY

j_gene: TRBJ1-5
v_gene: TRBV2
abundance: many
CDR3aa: ASSFGQGGNQPQH

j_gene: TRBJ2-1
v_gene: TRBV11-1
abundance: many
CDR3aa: ASSYLNNEQF

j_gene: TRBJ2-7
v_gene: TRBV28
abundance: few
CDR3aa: ASSSRTGFYEQY

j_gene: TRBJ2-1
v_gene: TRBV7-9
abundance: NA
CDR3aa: ASKIGEAGSYNEQF

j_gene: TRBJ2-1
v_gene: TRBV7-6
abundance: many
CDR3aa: ASSPRAGTVNEQF

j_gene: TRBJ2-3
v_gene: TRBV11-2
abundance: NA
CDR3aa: ASSLGFGPSTDTQY

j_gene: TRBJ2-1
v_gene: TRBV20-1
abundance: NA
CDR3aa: SARDRLASKEQF

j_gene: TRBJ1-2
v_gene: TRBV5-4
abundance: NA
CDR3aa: ASSLDGSLNYGYT

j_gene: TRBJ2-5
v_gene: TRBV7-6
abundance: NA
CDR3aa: ASSRGEQTQY

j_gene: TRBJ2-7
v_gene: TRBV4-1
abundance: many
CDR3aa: ASSYSSGGTYEQY

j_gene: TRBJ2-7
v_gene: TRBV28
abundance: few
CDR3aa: ASSRQGVYEQY

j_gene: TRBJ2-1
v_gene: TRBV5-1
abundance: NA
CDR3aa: ASSLMGFSYNEQF

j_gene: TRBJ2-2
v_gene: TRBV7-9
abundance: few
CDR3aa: ASRAKDKHTGELF

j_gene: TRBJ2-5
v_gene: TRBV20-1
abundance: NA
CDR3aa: RARRRDQETQY

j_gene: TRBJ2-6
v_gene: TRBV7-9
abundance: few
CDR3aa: ASNVGGANVLT

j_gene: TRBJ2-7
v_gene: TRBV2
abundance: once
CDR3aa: ASSDLGDEQY

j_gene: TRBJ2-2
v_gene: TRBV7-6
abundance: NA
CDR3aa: ASSSQGPTGELF

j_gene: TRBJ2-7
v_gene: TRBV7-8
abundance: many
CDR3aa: ASSLGPGGQGKEQY

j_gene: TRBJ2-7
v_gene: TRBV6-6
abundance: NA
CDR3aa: ASSRTSGGLKSFYEQY

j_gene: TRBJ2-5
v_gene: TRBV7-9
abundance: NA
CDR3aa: ASSSPTRGTQY

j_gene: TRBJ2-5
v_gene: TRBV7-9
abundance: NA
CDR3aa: ASSVTGAQETQY

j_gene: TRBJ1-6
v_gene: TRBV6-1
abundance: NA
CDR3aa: ASRSGTGGNSPLH

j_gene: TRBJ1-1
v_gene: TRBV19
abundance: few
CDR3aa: ASSSPQGEAF

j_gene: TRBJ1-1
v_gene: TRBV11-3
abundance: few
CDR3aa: ASSLTPRGTEAF

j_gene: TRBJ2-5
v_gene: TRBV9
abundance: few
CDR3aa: ASSVGETSGGEETQY

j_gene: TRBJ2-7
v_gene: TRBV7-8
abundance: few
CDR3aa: ASSPKGPDYEQY

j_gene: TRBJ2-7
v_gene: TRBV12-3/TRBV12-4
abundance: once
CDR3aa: ASSWTGPYEQY

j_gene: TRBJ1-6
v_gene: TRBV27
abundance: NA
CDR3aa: ASRPPTGVNSPLH

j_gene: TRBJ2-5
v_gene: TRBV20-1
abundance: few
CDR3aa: SASQFLQGGHQETQY

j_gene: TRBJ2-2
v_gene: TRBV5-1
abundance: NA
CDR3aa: ASSPDRGSYWELF

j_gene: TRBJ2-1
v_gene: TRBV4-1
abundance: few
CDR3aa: ASSQDRGSHNEQF

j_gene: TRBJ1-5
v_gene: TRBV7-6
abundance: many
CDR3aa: ASSLDPSNQPQH

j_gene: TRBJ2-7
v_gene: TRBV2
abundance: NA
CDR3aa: ATTGTQPYEQY

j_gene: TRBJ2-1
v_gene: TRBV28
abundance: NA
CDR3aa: ASSLQVYNEQF